The rows below give T cell receptor beta chains drawn from one sample of a study of OX40 agonist ivuxolimab in advanced cancers. Method: immunoSEQ multiplex PCR; TCRdb's copy keeps in-frame clones and lacks some. The table records 20,000 to 25,000 clones, approximately 70% of them present only once. Material: CD4+ or CD8+ T cells sorted from blood, obtained in a trial of the OX40 agonist ivuxolimab. These receptors came from an adult with an advanced solid tumor such as melanoma, head and neck, liver or kidney cancer. The CDR3 runs from the conserved cysteine through the conserved F or W.

v_call,j_call,cdr3_aa
TRBV9,TRBJ1-1,CASTKYQGTGLEAFF
TRBV13,TRBJ2-1,CASSLLAGSSYNEQFF
TRBV6-5,TRBJ1-3,CASSYSWTGPGNTIYF
TRBV4-2,TRBJ2-5,CASSRDSLAGARRGETQYF
TRBV6-5,TRBJ1-2,CASSSRDYGYTF
TRBV5-1,TRBJ1-5,CASSEGSNQPQHF
TRBV2,TRBJ1-3,CASSLRSGSSGNTIYF
TRBV28,TRBJ1-4,CASTLGGQSNEKLFF
TRBV19,TRBJ1-4,CASQRRGSNEKLFF
TRBV7-9,TRBJ1-2,CASSPLTGTRYGYTF
TRBV9,TRBJ2-2,CASSVVTTGELFF
TRBV19,TRBJ2-1,CASTPSSGAIIYNEQFF
TRBV5-6,TRBJ2-7,CASSLAGGSYEQYF
TRBV9,TRBJ1-5,CASSVGSRTPRSNQPQHF
TRBV9,TRBJ2-1,CASSVERGDSPNYNEQFF
TRBV30,TRBJ2-3,CAWSSSAVTDTQYF
TRBV5-5,TRBJ2-1,CAWSAGTGLNEQFF
TRBV29-1,TRBJ1-1,CSVGQGALNTEAFF
TRBV27,TRBJ1-1,CASSLAKVTEAFF
TRBV6-5,TRBJ2-3,CASSYEASTDTQYF
TRBV28,TRBJ2-3,CASRPTGYRTDTQYF
TRBV6-6,TRBJ2-7,CATPSGTGEQYF
TRBV9,TRBJ2-3,CASSVGESSTDTQYF
TRBV7-2,TRBJ2-1,CASSLGTSGPYNEQFF
TRBV5-6,TRBJ1-5,CASSLDRGFGNQPQHF
TRBV9,TRBJ1-6,CASSLGGAPGESPLHF
TRBV7-8,TRBJ2-1,CASSPDFSSYNEQFF
TRBV5-6,TRBJ2-5,CASSSRQSGYQETQYF
TRBV27,TRBJ1-2,CASSPTTGDLYGYTF
TRBV6-6,TRBJ1-2,CASSYSVLYGYTF